This entry features one TCR beta chain sequence. The germline V gene encodes CDR1 LGHDT and CDR2 YNNKEL (reference sequence). V lost 4 bases, J lost 4 bases, and 8 bases stayed unmatched. This CDR3 is 16 amino acids long. This sample was included in a study of blood T cell repertoires in COVID-19. Study-level information: The analysed material was cDNA or gDNA that came from T cells, B-cell-depleted T cells, or PBMCs.

In the source study's methods: Using reference gene primer amplification, nucleated cell counts were estimated. TCRdb's table, derived via immunoSEQ multiplex PCR, lists solely in-frame clones and lacks some. The DNA was the basis for D and trimming; V, J and clone size are from that table. This sample has 180,000 or so clones, with roughly 84% found just once. The chain joins TRBV3-1 (or the pseudogene TRBV3-2) to TRBJ2-3, with TRBD2 identical over 10 bases. Material for sequencing was peripheral blood. The receptor's source is a woman aged 80 or over with acute or convalescent COVID-19. CDR3 amino acids: CASSRRVAGGADTQYF. CDR3 nucleotides: TGTGCCAGCAGCCGCCGTGTAGCGGGAGGCGCAGATACGCAGTATTTT.